This T cell receptor (beta chain) was sequenced during a study of blood T cell repertoires in COVID-19. Study as a whole: Italy, Spain and the United States were the sources of the convalescent and acute COVID-19 samples. PBMCs, B-cell-depleted T cells, or T cells were the source of the cDNA or gDNA that made up the material.

The CDR3 is 17 amino acids. Trimming removed 3 bases from V and 0 bases from J, with 16 bases in between. Germline loops: CDR1 SGHDT, CDR2 YYEEEE. Authors' processing steps: Estimated nucleated cell counts came from reference gene primer amplification. Some clones are missing from TCRdb's copy, which holds only in-frame ones; the method was immunoSEQ multiplex PCR. The DNA gave D and trimming, while V, J and clone size come from that table. Of 110,000 or so clones listed, over 70% are singletons. This clonotype was obtained from a man aged 50-59 years with acute or convalescent COVID-19. The chain joins TRBV5-6 to TRBJ1-3; TRBD1 is a possible D gene (6 bases). Sequences were obtained from peripheral blood. The CDR3: CASSSTMGHNSGNTIYF. The CDR3 coding sequence is TGTGCCAGCAGCTCAACAATGGGACACAACTCTGGAAACACCATATATTTT.